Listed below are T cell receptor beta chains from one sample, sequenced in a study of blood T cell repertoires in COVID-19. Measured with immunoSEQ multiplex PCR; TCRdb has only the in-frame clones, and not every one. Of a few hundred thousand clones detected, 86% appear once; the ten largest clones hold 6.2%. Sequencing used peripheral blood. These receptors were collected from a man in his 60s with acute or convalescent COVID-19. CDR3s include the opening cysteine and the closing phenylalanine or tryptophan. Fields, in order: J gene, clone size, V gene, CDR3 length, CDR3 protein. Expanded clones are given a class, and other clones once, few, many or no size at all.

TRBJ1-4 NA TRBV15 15 CATSRLTGSNEKLFF
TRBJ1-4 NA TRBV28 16 CASSPSWGQGIEKLFF
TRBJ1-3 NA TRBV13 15 CASSLGTEPGNTIYF
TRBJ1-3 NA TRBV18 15 CASSDVGRSGNTIYF
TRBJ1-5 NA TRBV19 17 CASSIGEGAHLGQPQHF
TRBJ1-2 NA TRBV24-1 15 CATSDGGDRRYGYTF
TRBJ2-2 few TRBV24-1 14 CATLPSTNTGELFF
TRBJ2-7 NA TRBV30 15 CAWNKKAGTNYEQYF
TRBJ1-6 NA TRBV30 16 CAATSDTDSYNSPLHF
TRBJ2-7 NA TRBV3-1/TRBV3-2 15 CASSSTGTGGEEQYF
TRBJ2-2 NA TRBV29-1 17 CSVDGTSGTFGTGELFF
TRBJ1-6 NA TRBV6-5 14 CASSTDNYNSPLHF
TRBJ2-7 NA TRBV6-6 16 CARTGRGNFHTYEQYF
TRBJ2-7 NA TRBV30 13 CAWSVNLMSEQYF
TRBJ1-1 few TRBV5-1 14 CASSLSTGGTEAFF
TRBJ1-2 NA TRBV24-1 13 CATSDSGGSGYTF
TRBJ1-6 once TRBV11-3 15 CASSLSGGSNSPLHF
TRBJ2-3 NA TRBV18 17 CASSPSGGLATTDTQYF
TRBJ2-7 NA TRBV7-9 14 CASINSGSGYEQYF
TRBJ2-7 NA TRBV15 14 CATSSRGVVTEQYF
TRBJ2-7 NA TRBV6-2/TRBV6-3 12 CASSQGEIEQYF
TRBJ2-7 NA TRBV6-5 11 CASEQGNEQYF
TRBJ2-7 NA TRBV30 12 CAWSGLAGGQYF
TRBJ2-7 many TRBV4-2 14 CASSQVQRSGEQYF
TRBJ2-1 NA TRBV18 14 CASKAASSYNEQFF
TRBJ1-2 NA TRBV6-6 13 CATSRDSYYGYTF